The 19 T cell receptor beta chains below were found in one sample sequenced in a study of T cells in tumors after PD-1 blockade. TCRdb keeps only in-frame clones here, not all; method: immunoSEQ multiplex PCR. The table shows 60,000 to 65,000 clones, with 74% occurring only once. The sequences come from PBMCs, collected after anti-PD-1 treatment. The receptors were sampled from a human donor with basal cell carcinoma.

The J gene is TRBJ2-2, the V gene TRBV7-7, with D possibly TRBD2 on 7 matching bases. Looked up from germline, CDR1 is SSHAT and CDR2 is FNYEAQ (reference sequence). The length of the CDR3 is 16 residues. Trimming took off 2 bases at V and 0 bases at J, with 10 bases between the two ends. The CDR3 DNA is TGTGCCAGCAGCTTAAGGGGGGGCTCGAACACCGGGGAGCTGTTTTTT. As protein: CASSLRGGSNTGELFF. Using reference TRBV7-7 and TRBJ2-2 for the parts outside the CDR3, the full variable domain is GAGVSQSPRYKVTKRGQDVTLRCDPISSHATLYWYQQALGQGPEFLTYFNYEAQPDKSGLPSDRFSAERPEGSISTLTIQRTEQRDSAMYRCASSLRGGSNTGELFFGEGSRLTVL.

The chain links TRBV19 to TRBJ2-1; no definite D call. This CDR3 has 12 residues. Germline V gives CDR1 LNHDA, CDR2 SQIVND (reference sequence). V lost 4 bases and J 2 bases, leaving 3 bases between the germline ends. The DNA of the CDR3 is TGTGCCAGTAGTAGGACCTACAATGAGCAGTTCTTC. Translating it yields CASSRTYNEQFF.

The CDR3 here is CASSLVGAGGLDTQYF. DNA of the CDR3: TGCGCCAGCAGCTTGGTTGGAGCGGGGGGACTGGATACGCAGTATTTT. V gene TRBV5-1 combines with J gene TRBJ2-3, with TRBD2 matching 9 bases. After removal of 0 bases from V and 6 bases from J, the junction contained 8 bases not matched to a gene. Germline lookup yields CDR1 SGHRS and CDR2 YFSETQ. The CDR3 extends over 16 amino acids.

V is TRBV5-1 and J is TRBJ2-3; tentatively, D is TRBD2 (5 bases). The CDR3 spans 14 residues. Germline-derived CDR1 and CDR2 are SGHRS and YFSETQ. V dropped 0 bases and J dropped 5 bases, with 10 bases sitting between them. CDR3 amino acids: CASSLAAGGDTQYF. The CDR3 DNA follows: TGCGCCAGCAGCTTGGCTGCCGGAGGAGATACGCAGTATTTT. Looking up the rest from reference TRBV5-1 and TRBJ2-3 gives the full variable domain: KAGVTQTPRYLIKTRGQQVTLSCSPISGHRSVSWYQQTPGQGLQFLFEYFSETQRNKGNFPGRFSGRQFSNSRSEMNVSTLELGDSALYLCASSLAAGGDTQYFGPGTRLTVL.

This chain joins TRBV10-1 and TRBJ1-4; 7 positions agree with TRBD1. With V trimmed by 4 bases and J by 5 bases, 4 bases remained unmatched. CDR1 and CDR2 from the germline V gene are WNHNN and SYGVQD (reference sequence). CDR3 length: 14 amino acids. Here the CDR3 reads CASSAGTANEKLFF. The CDR3, as DNA: TGCGCCAGCAGTGCCGGGACAGCGAATGAAAAACTGTTTTTT.

The chain employs TRBV2 and TRBJ2-1, with 11 bases aligning to TRBD2. The CDR3 has 14 residues. The V gene's germline CDR1 is SNHLY and CDR2 FYNNEI. The V segment lost 8 bases and the J segment 7 bases; nucleotides outside the gene matches: 7. The CDR3 reads CASENSGGGNEQFF. Here the CDR3 DNA reads TGTGCCAGCGAGAATAGCGGGGGGGGTAATGAGCAGTTCTTC.

This chain connects TRBV7-9 to TRBJ2-3, with TRBD1 identical over 9 bases. The germline gives CDR1 SEHNR, CDR2 FQNEAQ (reference sequence). The CDR3 is 16 amino acids. V trimming: 5 bases; J trimming: 0 bases; junction bases outside the gene matches: 6. In DNA, the CDR3 is TGTGCCAGCAGCCCTCGGGACAGGGAGAGCACAGATACGCAGTATTTT. Its translation: CASSPRDRESTDTQYF.

The chain joins TRBV9 to TRBJ1-1; D is possibly TRBD1 (5 bases). V lost 0 bases to trimming and J lost 1 base, with 7 bases between them. This CDR3 contains 14 residues. Germline V CDR1 and CDR2: SGDLS, YYNGEE. Here the CDR3 DNA reads TGTGCCAGCAGCGTAGGGGGCCAGAACACTGAAGCTTTCTTT. Translating it yields CASSVGGQNTEAFF.

The chain employs TRBV6-5 and TRBJ2-2; 8 nucleotides align to TRBD2. V was clipped by 8 bases and J by 6 bases; unmatched bases: 11. The CDR3 contains 15 residues. CDR1 and CDR2 from the germline V gene are MNHEY and SVGAGI. This chain's CDR3 is CASATGSGDAGELFF. CDR3 nucleotide sequence: TGTGCCAGCGCCACGGGTAGCGGGGATGCCGGGGAGCTGTTTTTT.

In its sample, this clone ranks as medium-sized (0.01 to 0.1%). J is TRBJ1-2 and V is TRBV30; possible D gene TRBD1, 5 bases. Germline CDR1 and CDR2: GTSNPN and SVGIG (reference sequence). CDR3 length equals 12 residues. V shed 4 bases and J shed 4 bases, with 10 bases lying between them. CDR3 amino acids: CAWTGDGYGYTF. In DNA, the CDR3 is TGTGCCTGGACGGGGGACGGCTATGGCTACACCTTC. The whole variable domain, remainder taken from reference TRBV30 and TRBJ1-2, is SQTIHQWPATLVQPVGSPLSLECTVEGTSNPNLYWYRQAAGRGLQLLFYSVGIGQISSEVPQNLSASRPQDRQFILSSKKLLLSDSGFYLCAWTGDGYGYTFGSGTRLTVV.

The rearrangement uses TRBV5-4 and TRBJ2-6; D could derive from TRBD1 or TRBD2 (5 bases each). CDR3 length: 16 residues. CDR1 and CDR2 (germline): SGHNT, YYREEE (reference sequence). V was clipped by 0 bases and J by 0 bases, with 7 bases between them. CDR3 nucleotide sequence: TGTGCCAGCAGCTTGGGGGGGAGCTCTGGGGCCAACGTCCTGACTTTC. Its protein is CASSLGGSSGANVLTF.

J is TRBJ2-7 and V is TRBV5-4, with TRBD1 matching 7 bases. From germline, CDR1 is SGHNT and CDR2 YYREEE (reference sequence). Trimming at V came to 7 bases and at J to 6 bases, leaving 7 bases not matched to a gene. CDR3 size: 12 residues. CDR3 coding DNA: TGTGCCAGCTCCTCGACAGGGTTCGAGCAGTACTTC. Residues: CASSSTGFEQYF.

A note on this clone: Distinct nucleotide sequences in the sample also encode this CDR3. This sequence joins TRBV7-2 and TRBJ2-1, with TRBD1 identical over 8 bases. After removal of 5 bases from V and 8 bases from J, the junction contained 14 bases not matched to a gene. The CDR3 is made up of 16 amino acids. The V gene's germline CDR1 is SGHTA and CDR2 FQGNSA. The CDR3 DNA is TGTGCCAGCAGCCTGAGAAACAGGGGGATAAACGATGAGCAGTTCTTC. Translated, it gives CASSLRNRGINDEQFF.

The chain has TRBV3-1 (or the pseudogene TRBV3-2) and TRBJ1-1, with D unresolved. Between the trimmed V and J ends, which lost 5 bases and 5 bases, there was a span of 6 bases. The CDR3 runs 11 residues. CDR1 LGHDT and CDR2 YNNKEL come from the germline V gene (reference sequence). The CDR3 here is CASSSVTEAFF. For the CDR3, the DNA is TGTGCCAGCAGCTCAGTTACTGAAGCTTTCTTT.

The V gene is TRBV30, the J gene TRBJ1-2; D perhaps matches TRBD1 (5 bases). Germline lookup yields CDR1 GTSNPN and CDR2 SVGIG (reference sequence). V lost 3 bases and J lost 2, with 7 bases in between. This CDR3 has 12 amino acids. CDR3 coding DNA: TGTGCCTGGAGCCGGGGGAACTATGGCTACACCTTC. Its translation is CAWSRGNYGYTF.

This clone was seen a handful of times. The CDR3 sequence: CASGRGNTGELFF. The CDR3 DNA follows: TGTGCTAGTGGGCGGGGAAACACCGGGGAGCTGTTTTTT. The V gene is TRBV12-5, the J gene TRBJ2-2; TRBD2 is a possible D gene (6 bases). The CDR3 length is 13 residues. Germline-derived CDR1 and CDR2 are LGHNT and FRNRAP. Trimming cost V 6 bases and J 2 bases, with 7 bases left between them.

CDR3 in amino acids: CASSQGQFRGVAFF. The CDR3 bases are TGTGCCAGCAGCCAAGGACAATTCAGGGGGGTAGCTTTCTTT. This sequence joins TRBV3-1 (or the pseudogene TRBV3-2) and TRBJ1-1; 7 bases line up with TRBD1. Trimming removed 1 base from V and 10 bases from J; junction bases left unmatched: 9. Germline V lookup: CDR1 LGHDT, CDR2 YNNKEL (reference sequence). The CDR3 has 14 amino acids.

This clone appeared a few times. This chain connects TRBV5-4 to TRBJ2-7; the match to TRBD1 covers 7 bases. J was trimmed by 2 bases and V by 4 bases; bases with no gene match: 15. The CDR3 is made up of 17 amino acids. Germline V CDR1 and CDR2: SGHNT, YYREEE (reference sequence). CDR3 sequence: CASSAWATGVRAYEQYF. As DNA, the CDR3 is TGTGCCAGCAGCGCTTGGGCCACAGGGGTTAGGGCCTACGAGCAGTACTTC.

For the CDR3, the DNA is TGTGCCAGCAGTCACTATGGACTAGCGGGCAAGGAGACCCAGTACTTC. Protein: CASSHYGLAGKETQYF. The chain carries TRBV6-5 and TRBJ2-5; 11 bases line up with TRBD2. The germline CDR1 and CDR2 sequences are MNHEY and SVGAGI. The trim removed 5 bases at V and 5 bases at J, leaving 10 bases unmatched. CDR3 size: 16 residues.